Here is one TCR beta chain with its context. The target of this receptor is not known. Base qualities are not at hand, and no much larger clone is one base apart. This entry comes from a study of shared clonotypes between healthy human individuals (dated by TCRdb to the early 2020s). Background on the whole study: The cohort included three men and a couple of women between 18 and 49 years of age. For each donor, CD4 naive and CD4 memory were each given three plates, CD8 naive was given two plates, and CD8 memory was given one plate. Blood TCR repertoires of roughly five healthy adults were deeply sequenced to estimate repertoire size and the extent of clonotype sharing between individuals. Libraries were prepared and TCR repertoires were sequenced by different laboratories using diverse techniques, in order to increase sequencing depth and limit assay-specific biases. Leukapheresis yielded between about 0.85 and 9 billion PBMCs per donor. Overall study outcomes, separate from this receptor: When a handful of donors were compared, the shared fraction of clonotypes was 5% to 6.5% for naive CD4, about 4% for naive CD8, 2% to 2.5% for memory CD4, and 0.35% to 0.4% for memory CD8. Pairwise subsampling indicated that sequencing depth was expected to affect the degree of clonotype sharing among donors. Sampling was limited to blood, and TCR repertoires in tissue likely differ from TCR repertoires in blood. Because the study included only a small number of donors, the genetic and exposure-history diversity represented was limited. Higher generation probabilities were observed for clonotypes shared by all four sorted-subset donors than for non-shared clonotypes. Rarefaction of sorted-subset datasets indicated incomplete sequencing despite the large sequencing depth. Naive subsets generally had larger estimated clonotype richness than memory subsets.

Using the deep immunoSEQ assay, TCR CDR3 regions were amplified from genomic DNA by multiplex PCR. Extracted genomic DNA from each cell subset was spread evenly across all wells of several immunoSEQ 96-well plates, with each plate serving as a replicate. For sorted subsets, 150 to 250 ng of genomic DNA, equivalent to 30,000 or so T cell genomes, went into each replicate PCR. Purified libraries were measured with a Qubit 3.0 fluorometer, size-checked on a Bioanalyzer 2100, and measured again with the KAPA Library Quantification kit. Each immunoSEQ 96-well plate was sequenced on its own single-read 150-cycle Illumina NextSeq 550 flow cell. The authors processed their data as follows. Because the immunoSEQ output included only junctional sequences and no quality scores, the filtering could not be the same as the filtering used for full-length reads. To assign V/J genes and CDR3, sequences were annotated against IMGT germline references using PyIR, a Python wrapper for IgBLAST v1.9. Any read was removed if the V/J assignment was weak (E-value above 1e-6), the CDR3 was missing, or the read contained stop codons, out-of-frame junctions, or ambiguous translated residues. A V3J clonotype was defined by an identical inferred V gene, J gene, and CDR3 amino acid sequence. Percentage overlap between repertoires was computed as shared unique clonotypes divided by the size of the smaller repertoire. Repertoire richness was assessed with RTK rarefaction, the Chao1 estimator, and Recon v2.1 estimates of unobserved clonotypes. OLGA was used to compute generation probabilities for all TCRbeta clonotypes that the gDNA method yielded from a few donors. TCRdb holds this immuneACCESS table with in-frame rearrangements only. Some clones are missing; in checked studies, unresolved V genes explain under half, and the rest has no known cause. The D gene and trimming were derived from the DNA, and the V and J assignments and clone size from that table. The sample table records 550,000 to 850,000 clones; roughly two thirds of these occur just once. About 1.7% of the sample rests with the top ten.

Trimming accounts for 5 bases at V and 3 bases at J, while the number of junction bases matched to no gene is 3. There are 12 amino acids in the CDR3, from cysteine to phenylalanine inclusive. The sequence is cut down to CDR3 DNA, 36 bases in frame from base 1. CDR1 GTSNPN and CDR2 SVGIG were looked up in the germline V gene (reference sequence). The donors were healthy, HIV-negative adults who had no recently reported acute infections or vaccinations. Every donor was a Caucasian adult living in Nashville, Tennessee, USA. Magnetic negative selection was used to enrich CD4+ T cells, after which naive cells were positively selected on CD45RA and the negative fraction became the memory subset. After blood collection by leukapheresis, PBMCs were isolated using Ficoll-Histopaque density gradient centrifugation and then cryopreserved in the vapor phase of liquid nitrogen. Analytical flow cytometry was used to check the purity and quantity of every magnetically sorted T cell population. From each sorted fraction, genomic DNA was isolated and quantified by UV absorbance on a Nanodrop 2000c.

The clonotype was recovered from a woman aged 30 to 39 in good health. The chain uses TRBV30 and TRBJ1-2; 7 nucleotides in the junction match TRBD1. The sample comprised memory CD4+ T cells sorted from blood. The sample's cell subset or site, from its label and the paper: CD45RA-negative fraction. The nucleotide sequence reads TGTGCCTGGGGACAGGACTACTATGGCTACACCTTC. Its protein reads: CAWGQDYYGYTF.